Each of the 10 T cell receptor beta chains below was sequenced from the same sample in a study of identical twins. TCRdb passed the 5' RACE reads through MiXCR, listing each CDR3 protein once. The profile covers approximately 260,000 distinct CDR3 sequences, with about 8.3% appearing a single time and approximately 3% taken by the ten largest. These same data were also listed under a study on yellow fever vaccine responses in identical twins.

Sequencing was carried out using CD8+ T cells sorted from blood. The receptors stem from a woman between 18 and 30 years old in good health.

The V and J genes are TRBV20-1 and TRBJ2-7; D unclear. The CDR3 extends over 14 amino acids. Germline V gene data show CDR1 as DFQATT and CDR2 as SNEGSKA (reference sequence). The V end lost 0 bases, the J end lost 0 bases, and 9 bases lay between the germline ends. CDR3 sequence reads: CSARDARLSYEQYF. For the CDR3, the DNA is TGCAGTGCTAGAGATGCACGTCTCTCCTACGAGCAGTACTTC.

At least ten counts were recorded for this clonotype. This chain connects TRBV9 to TRBJ2-7, with D unresolved. Germline CDR1 and CDR2: SGDLS and YYNGEE. The CDR3 totals 14 residues. Trimming stripped 3 bases from V and 6 bases from J, with 16 bases between. CDR3 region: CASSDPSVGPEQYF. CDR3 coding DNA: TGTGCCAGCAGCGACCCATCGGTCGGACCCGAGCAGTACTTC.

This clonotype was picked up many times. The V and J genes are TRBV5-6 and TRBJ2-7, with TRBD2 matching over 7 bases. The CDR3 is 16 amino acids. Trimming took 7 bases from V and 2 from J; bases not matched to a gene: 15. Germline V gene sequence: CDR1 SGHDT, CDR2 YYEEEE. CDR3 loop: CASGRPNIAGPYEQYF. The CDR3 DNA sequence: TGTGCCAGCGGGAGACCGAATATAGCGGGCCCCTACGAGCAGTACTTC.

This clonotype was seen more than once but under ten times. CDR3 loop: CASAGASTDTQYF. The DNA of the CDR3 is TGTGCCAGCGCAGGGGCTAGCACAGATACGCAGTATTTT. The chain recombines TRBV6-2 or TRBV6-3 with TRBJ2-3, with D tentatively TRBD1 (6 bases). Germline lookup yields CDR1 MNHEY and CDR2 SVGEGT. The V gene lost 8 bases and the J gene lost 0 bases, with 9 bases spanning the gap. The CDR3 is made up of 13 amino acids.

The gene calls are TRBV14 and TRBJ2-3; TRBD2 matches 11 bases. Looked up from germline, CDR1 is SGHDN and CDR2 is FVKESK. The length of the CDR3 is 19 residues. V trimming: 3 bases; J trimming: 3 bases; junction bases outside the gene matches: 14. CDR3 nucleotides: TGTGCCAGCAGCCACCCCGGCGGAGGGCGACTAGCGGGAACAGATACGCAGTATTTT. This encodes CASSHPGGGRLAGTDTQYF.

With respect to this clonotype: This may stem from a read error, because a much larger clone lies one nucleotide away. This chain links TRBV27 with TRBJ2-6; D might be TRBD1 or TRBD2, each matching 5 bases. The CDR3 totals 15 residues. Germline CDR1 reads MNHEY; CDR2 reads SMNVEV (reference sequence). CDR3 amino acids: CTSSQGTSGANVLTF. The CDR3 region has the DNA TGTACCAGCAGTCAAGGGACCTCTGGGGCCAACGTCCTGACTTTC.

There are a few counts of this clonotype. The gene calls are TRBV6-1 and TRBJ2-3; possibly TRBD1 or TRBD2 for D (5 bases each). Germline V gene lookup returns CDR1 MNHNS and CDR2 SASEGT. V was trimmed by 5 bases and J by 0 bases, leaving 12 bases between them. CDR3 length: 15 amino acids. CDR3 DNA sequence: TGTGCCAGCAGTCCCGGGACGGATAGCACAGATACGCAGTATTTT. It codes for CASSPGTDSTDTQYF.

This clonotype was found many times. The chain joins TRBV20-1 to TRBJ2-7; 9 nucleotides line up with TRBD2. The junction had 5 bases not matched to a gene; V was cut back by 2 bases and J by 3 bases. Per the germline V gene, CDR1 is DFQATT and CDR2 is SNEGSKA (reference sequence). CDR3 length: 14 residues. CDR3 region: CSARMASGDYEQYF. CDR3 in DNA: TGCAGTGCTAGAATGGCTAGCGGGGACTACGAGCAGTACTTC.

The rearrangement uses TRBV23-1 and TRBJ2-1; possible D gene TRBD1, 5 bases. TRBV23-1 is identified as an open reading frame with a role that is uncertain. The CDR3 runs to 12 residues. The V end lost 3 bases, the J end lost 12 bases, and 12 bases lay between the germline ends. The DNA for the CDR3 is TGCGCCAGCAGTCAGCCTGGCAGGGTGCAGTTCTTC. Translating it yields CASSQPGRVQFF.

The CDR3 reads CASTRDGPYEQYF. The CDR3 bases are TGTGCCAGCACCCGCGACGGTCCCTACGAGCAGTACTTC. This chain connects TRBV7-2 to TRBJ2-7; no clear D gene. CDR1 is SGHTA and CDR2 is FQGNSA in the germline V gene. The V gene lost 7 bases and the J gene lost 2 bases, with 12 bases spanning the gap. CDR3 length: 13 amino acids.